This entry concerns a single T cell receptor beta chain. These data come from a study of CD8+ T cells in alopecia areata. This CDR3 is built from 14 residues. Trimming shortened V by 2 bases and J by 5 bases, and 12 bases separated the two germline ends. Extracted RNA was reverse transcribed into cDNA, the sequencing template. Libraries were prepared by immunoSEQ multiplex PCR; TCRdb keeps only in-frame clonotypes and omits some of them. This table holds 150,000 to 250,000 clones, roughly 50% found once. Treatment in this sample: oral pan-JAK inhibitor, 5-10 mg twice daily. This chain uses TRBV23-1 with TRBJ2-5, with D tentatively TRBD2 (5 bases). TRBV23-1 is marked as an open reading frame, function uncertain. Material: CD4+ T cells sorted from blood, obtained at week 24, from a patient treated with tofacitinib. This sequence originates from a human donor with alopecia areata. CDR3 sequence (DNA): TGCGCCAGCAGTCAACGGGAAGAACGGGAGACCCAGTACTTC. Translated: CASSQREERETQYF.